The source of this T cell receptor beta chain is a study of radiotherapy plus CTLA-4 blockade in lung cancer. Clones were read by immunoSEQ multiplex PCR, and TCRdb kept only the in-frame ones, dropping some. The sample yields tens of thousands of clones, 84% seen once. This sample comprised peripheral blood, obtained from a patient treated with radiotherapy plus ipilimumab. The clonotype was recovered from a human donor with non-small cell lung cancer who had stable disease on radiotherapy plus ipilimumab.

The CDR3 protein is CASSDQETQYF. In DNA, the CDR3 is TGTGCCAGCAGCGACCAAGAGACCCAGTACTTC. The chain combines TRBV7-8 with TRBJ2-5, with D unclear. V was clipped by 5 bases and J by 0 bases, with 1 base between them. This CDR3 is built from 11 residues. CDR1 and CDR2 (germline): SGHVS, FQNEAQ.